This TCR beta chain was identified in a study of T cell responses to AZD1222 COVID-19 vaccine. The V end was cut by 4 bases, the J end by 6 bases, with 15 bases between. The CDR3 length is 13 residues. Germline CDR1 and CDR2: GTSNPN and SVGIG (reference sequence). Produced via immunoSEQ multiplex PCR; TCRdb's table is partial and in-frame only. Among 70,000 to 90,000 clones listed, about nine tenths were seen once. Material: peripheral blood, obtained 28 days after the second AZD1222 dose. This sequence was found in an adult who received the AZD1222 COVID-19 vaccine. The chain combines TRBV30 with TRBJ1-1, with D uncertain. The CDR3 nucleotides read TGTGCCTGGACCCCAGGAGATGGCCCTGAAGCTTTCTTT. Translation: CAWTPGDGPEAFF. Variable domain in full (rest from reference TRBV30 and TRBJ1-1): SQTIHQWPATLVQPVGSPLSLECTVEGTSNPNLYWYRQAAGRGLQLLFYSVGIGQISSEVPQNLSASRPQDRQFILSSKKLLLSDSGFYLCAWTPGDGPEAFFGQGTRLTVV.